The rows below give T cell receptor beta chains drawn from one sample of a study of blood T cell repertoires in COVID-19. Sequencing used immunoSEQ multiplex PCR; TCRdb keeps in-frame clones, though not all of them. The profile shows about 110,000 clones, around three quarters of them singletons. Sequences were obtained from peripheral blood. The origin of the receptors is a woman aged 55-69 years with acute or convalescent COVID-19. Both conserved end residues are part of each CDR3. D genes are given only for firm matches. Only some rows state a clone size, as once, few, many or a class for expanded clones.

V: TRBV11-1
size: .
length: 13
D: .
J: TRBJ2-5
DNA: TGTGCCACCCGAAGGGGGTCACAAGAGACCCAGTACTTC
CDR3: CATRRGSQETQYF

V: TRBV5-8
size: .
length: 17
D: .
J: TRBJ2-3
DNA: TGTGCCAGCAGCTTGAATGGTCCAGGGAGGACCACAGATACGCAGTATTTT
CDR3: CASSLNGPGRTTDTQYF

V: TRBV7-2
size: .
length: 15
D: .
J: TRBJ2-7
DNA: TGTGCCAGCAGCTTAGCGGCAGGACTCTCGCCGGAGCAGTACTTC
CDR3: CASSLAAGLSPEQYF

V: TRBV7-2
size: .
length: 15
D: TRBD2
J: TRBJ2-7
DNA: TGTGCCAGCACCGGCGTAGCGGGGGGGGTCAGCGAGCAGTACTTC
CDR3: CASTGVAGGVSEQYF

V: TRBV11-2
size: .
length: 14
D: .
J: TRBJ2-5
DNA: TGTGCCAGCAGCTCCTGGACAGTTCAAGAGACCCAGTACTTC
CDR3: CASSSWTVQETQYF

V: TRBV7-8
size: .
length: 15
D: TRBD1
J: TRBJ2-4
DNA: TGTGCCAGCAGCGAGGGGACAGGGGCCCGTAACATTCAGTACTTC
CDR3: CASSEGTGARNIQYF

V: TRBV12-3/TRBV12-4
size: .
length: 12
D: .
J: TRBJ2-3
DNA: TGTGCCAGCACCGGGGGCACAGATACGCAGTATTTT
CDR3: CASTGGTDTQYF

V: TRBV27
size: .
length: 16
D: .
J: TRBJ2-6
DNA: TGTGCCAGCAGTCCCCCGCCAGGGCGTGGGGCCAACGTCCTGACTTTC
CDR3: CASSPPPGRGANVLTF

V: TRBV28
size: .
length: 16
D: .
J: TRBJ1-1
DNA: TGTGCCAGCACCCCGCCCCGGACACCAATGAACACTGAAGCTTTCTTT
CDR3: CASTPPRTPMNTEAFF

V: TRBV23-1
size: once
length: 17
D: .
J: TRBJ2-5
DNA: TGCGCCAGCAGTCAATCCGCAGAAGGGGTTAGCGGAGAGACCCAGTACTTC
CDR3: CASSQSAEGVSGETQYF

V: TRBV12-3/TRBV12-4
size: .
length: 11
D: .
J: TRBJ1-5
DNA: TGTGCCAGCAGCCTGGAGGGGCCCCAGCATTTT
CDR3: CASSLEGPQHF

V: TRBV4-1
size: .
length: 16
D: .
J: TRBJ1-4
DNA: TGCGCCAGCAGCCAACGTACGGGAGGGGCTAATGAAAAACTGTTTTTT
CDR3: CASSQRTGGANEKLFF

V: TRBV30
size: .
length: 14
D: .
J: TRBJ1-6
DNA: TGTGCCTGGAGTGTCGGGGGAAGGGGTTCACCCCTCCACTTT
CDR3: CAWSVGGRGSPLHF

V: TRBV16
size: .
length: 13
D: .
J: TRBJ1-2
DNA: TGTGCCAGCAGCCGCCCACAGGGAGATGGCTACACCTTC
CDR3: CASSRPQGDGYTF

V: TRBV2
size: .
length: 12
D: .
J: TRBJ1-2
DNA: TGTGCCAGCACCAGGGCAGGGCTTGGCTACACCTTC
CDR3: CASTRAGLGYTF

V: TRBV5-1
size: .
length: 13
D: .
J: TRBJ2-1
DNA: TGCGCCAGCAGCTTGGGACTTAAGGAAGAGCAGTTCTTC
CDR3: CASSLGLKEEQFF

V: TRBV19
size: .
length: 17
D: .
J: TRBJ1-5
DNA: TGTGCCAGTAGTATAATAGAAGGTCGGGGGGATAATCAGCCCCAGCATTTT
CDR3: CASSIIEGRGDNQPQHF

V: TRBV20-1
size: few
length: 11
D: .
J: TRBJ1-2
DNA: TGCAGTGCCGCGACAGGCTATGGCTACACCTTC
CDR3: CSAATGYGYTF

V: TRBV7-2
size: .
length: 14
D: .
J: TRBJ1-5
DNA: TGTGCCAGCAGCTTCTCACCAGGCGATCAGCCCCAGCATTTT
CDR3: CASSFSPGDQPQHF

V: TRBV7-9
size: .
length: 16
D: .
J: TRBJ2-3
DNA: TGTGCCAGCAGCTTACCATCTAGCAACCCCACGGATACGCAGTATTTT
CDR3: CASSLPSSNPTDTQYF

V: TRBV6-5
size: .
length: 15
D: .
J: TRBJ1-2
DNA: TGTGCCAGCAGTTACTCGACAGGCAGGGGATATGGCTACACCTTC
CDR3: CASSYSTGRGYGYTF

V: TRBV2
size: .
length: 15
D: .
J: TRBJ1-6
DNA: TGTGCCAGCAATCCACGGGGGGCAGGGTCTTCACCCCTCCACTTT
CDR3: CASNPRGAGSSPLHF

V: TRBV20-1
size: .
length: 13
D: .
J: TRBJ2-3
DNA: TGCAGTGCTAGTGTCCTAAACACAGATACGCAGTATTTT
CDR3: CSASVLNTDTQYF

V: TRBV19
size: .
length: 14
D: .
J: TRBJ1-5
DNA: TGTGCCAGTAGCCAGGGGTATAGCAATCAGCCCCAGCATTTT
CDR3: CASSQGYSNQPQHF

V: TRBV4-3
size: .
length: 15
D: TRBD1
J: TRBJ2-1
DNA: TGCGCCAGCAGCCAAGGGACAGGGGGTTACAATGAGCAGTTCTTC
CDR3: CASSQGTGGYNEQFF

V: TRBV7-2
size: .
length: 14
D: TRBD2
J: TRBJ2-7
DNA: TGTGCCAGCAGGCTCGGGGGGGGAGGTGGCGAGCAGTACTTC
CDR3: CASRLGGGGGEQYF

V: TRBV4-3
size: .
length: 15
D: .
J: TRBJ1-2
DNA: TGCGCCAGCAGCCCAGGACCAGGGGCGGGCTATGGCTACACCTTC
CDR3: CASSPGPGAGYGYTF

V: TRBV6-2/TRBV6-3
size: .
length: 15
D: .
J: TRBJ1-3
DNA: TGTGCCAGCAGTTACAACGGAGGAGCTGGAAACACCATATATTTT
CDR3: CASSYNGGAGNTIYF

V: TRBV6-1
size: .
length: 16
D: TRBD1
J: TRBJ1-5
DNA: TGTGCCAGCAGTGGACAGGGGAGTGGGAGCAATCAGCCCCAGCATTTT
CDR3: CASSGQGSGSNQPQHF

V: TRBV2
size: .
length: 14
D: TRBD1
J: TRBJ1-5
DNA: TGTGCCAGCAGTGCGGAAACAGGGGGCCAGCCCCAGCATTTT
CDR3: CASSAETGGQPQHF

V: TRBV2
size: .
length: 14
D: .
J: TRBJ1-5
DNA: TGTGCCAGCAGTGATCGGGGGATTGGTCAGCCCCAGCATTTT
CDR3: CASSDRGIGQPQHF